Described below is a single TCR beta chain sequence and its context. The target antigen is unknown. This specimen comes from a study of cytomegalovirus exposure and HLA in healthy donors. About the study: In an earlier analysis, around 100 million unique TCR beta sequences were found from some 180 million T cells. Study findings and constraints: For cytomegalovirus status, the classifier reportedly gave diagnoses with high specificity and sensitivity. Data from an earlier analysis indicated that most TCR beta V segments were productive either about 90% or about 30% of the time.

V gave up 1 base and J gave up 6 bases, with 14 bases separating them. This CDR3 has 15 amino acids. Germline lookup yields CDR1 MNHNS and CDR2 SASEGT. The study ran its PCR with 60 Vbeta and 13 Jbeta primers. Clones were read by immunoSEQ multiplex PCR, and TCRdb kept only the in-frame ones, dropping some. Altogether 75,000 to 90,000 clones are present, around 77% being singletons, with the ten largest covering 3.3%. Sequencing used PBMCs. The chain carries TRBV6-1 and TRBJ2-3, with D perhaps TRBD2 (6 bases). This clonotype originated in a man between 45 and 60 years old in good health and CMV-seronegative. The chain's CDR3 is CASSEDILASDTQYF. The CDR3, as DNA: TGTGCCAGCAGTGAAGATATACTAGCTTCGGATACGCAGTATTTT.